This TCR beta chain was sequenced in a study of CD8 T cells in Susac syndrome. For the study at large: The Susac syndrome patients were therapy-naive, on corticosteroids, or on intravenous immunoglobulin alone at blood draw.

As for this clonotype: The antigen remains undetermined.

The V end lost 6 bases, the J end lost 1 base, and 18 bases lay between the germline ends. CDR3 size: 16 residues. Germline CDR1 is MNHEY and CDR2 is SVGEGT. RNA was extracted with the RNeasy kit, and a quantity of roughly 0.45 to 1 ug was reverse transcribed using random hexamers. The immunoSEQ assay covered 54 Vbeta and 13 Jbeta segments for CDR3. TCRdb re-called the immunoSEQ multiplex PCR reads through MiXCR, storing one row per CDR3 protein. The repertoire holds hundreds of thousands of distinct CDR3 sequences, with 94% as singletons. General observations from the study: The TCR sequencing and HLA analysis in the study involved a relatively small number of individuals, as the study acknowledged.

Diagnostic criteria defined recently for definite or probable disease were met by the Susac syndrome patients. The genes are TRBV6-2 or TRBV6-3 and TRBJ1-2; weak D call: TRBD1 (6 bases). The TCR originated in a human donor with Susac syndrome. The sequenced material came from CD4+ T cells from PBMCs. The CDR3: CASSRTRAGDNYGYTF. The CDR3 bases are TGTGCCAGCAGCCGAACGAGGGCAGGGGATAACTATGGCTACACCTTC.